This TCR beta chain was documented in a study of beta chain features in type 1 diabetes. Overall study results and limits: Patients with Type 1 diabetes showed moderately but significantly shorter TCRB CDR3s in all four CD4+ subsets. PCR might favor shorter templates, equally in patients and controls.

Of the isolated RNA, all was reverse transcribed, and so the sequenced material was expressed TCRB transcripts. The repertoire was sequenced with immunoSEQ multiplex PCR; TCRdb's copy has only in-frame clones and lacks some. The repertoire holds around 200,000 clones, less than 15% seen once, with roughly 0.6% in the top ten. This CDR3 has 16 residues. V lost 3 bases to trimming and J lost 5 bases, with 19 bases between them. Germline V gene data show CDR1 as LNHDA and CDR2 as SQIVND (reference sequence). This clone was counted only a few times. The antigen is undetermined. Sort purity for all populations was recorded as exceeding 98%.

Sequencing used central memory CD4+ T cells from blood. The sequence was collected from a woman aged 18-29 years in good health. The chain joins TRBV19 to TRBJ2-5; possible D gene TRBD2, 6 bases. CDR3: CASSIGAGTVVETQYF. The CDR3 DNA reads as TGTGCCAGTAGTATTGGTGCGGGGACTGTGGTTGAGACCCAGTACTTC.